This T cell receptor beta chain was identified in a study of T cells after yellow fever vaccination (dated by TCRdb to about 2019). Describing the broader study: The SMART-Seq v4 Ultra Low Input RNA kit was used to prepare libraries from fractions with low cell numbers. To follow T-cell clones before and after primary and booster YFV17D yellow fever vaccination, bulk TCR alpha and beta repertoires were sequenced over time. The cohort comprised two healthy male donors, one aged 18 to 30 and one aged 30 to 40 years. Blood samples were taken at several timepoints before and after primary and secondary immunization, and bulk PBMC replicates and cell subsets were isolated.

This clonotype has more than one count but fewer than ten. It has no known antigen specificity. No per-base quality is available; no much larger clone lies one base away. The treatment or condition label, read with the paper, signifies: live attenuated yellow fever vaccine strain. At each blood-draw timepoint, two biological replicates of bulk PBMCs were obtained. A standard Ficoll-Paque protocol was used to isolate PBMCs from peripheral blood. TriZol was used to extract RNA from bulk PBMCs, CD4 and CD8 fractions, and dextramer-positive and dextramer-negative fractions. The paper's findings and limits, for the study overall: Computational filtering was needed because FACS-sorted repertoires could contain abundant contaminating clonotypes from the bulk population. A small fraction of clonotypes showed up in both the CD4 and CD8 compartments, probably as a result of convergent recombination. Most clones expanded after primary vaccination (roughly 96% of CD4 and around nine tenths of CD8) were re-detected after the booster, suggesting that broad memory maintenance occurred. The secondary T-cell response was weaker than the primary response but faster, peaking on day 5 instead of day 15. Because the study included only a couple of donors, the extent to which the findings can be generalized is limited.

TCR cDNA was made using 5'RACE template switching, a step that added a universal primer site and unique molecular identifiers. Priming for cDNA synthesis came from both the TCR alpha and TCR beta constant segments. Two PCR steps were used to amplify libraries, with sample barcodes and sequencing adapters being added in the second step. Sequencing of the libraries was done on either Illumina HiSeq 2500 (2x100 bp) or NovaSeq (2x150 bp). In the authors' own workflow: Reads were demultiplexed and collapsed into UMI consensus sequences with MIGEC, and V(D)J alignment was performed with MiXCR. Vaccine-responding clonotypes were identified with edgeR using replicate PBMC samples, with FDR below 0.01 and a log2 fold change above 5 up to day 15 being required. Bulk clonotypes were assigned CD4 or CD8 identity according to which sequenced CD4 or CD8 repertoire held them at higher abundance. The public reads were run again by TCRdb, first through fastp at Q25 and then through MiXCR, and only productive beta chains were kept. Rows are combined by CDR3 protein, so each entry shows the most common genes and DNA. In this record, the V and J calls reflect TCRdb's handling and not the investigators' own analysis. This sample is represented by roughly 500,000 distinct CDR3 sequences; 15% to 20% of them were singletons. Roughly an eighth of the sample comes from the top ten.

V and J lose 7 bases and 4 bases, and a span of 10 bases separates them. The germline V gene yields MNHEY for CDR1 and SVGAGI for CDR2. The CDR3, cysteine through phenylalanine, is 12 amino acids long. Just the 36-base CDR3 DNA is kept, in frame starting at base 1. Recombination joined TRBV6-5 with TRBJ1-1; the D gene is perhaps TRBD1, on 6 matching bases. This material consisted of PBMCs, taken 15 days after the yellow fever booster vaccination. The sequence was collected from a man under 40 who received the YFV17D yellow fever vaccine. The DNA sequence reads TGTGCCAGCACCGACAGGACCACTGAAGCTTTCTTT. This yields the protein CASTDRTTEAFF.